A single sample gave rise to the 28 T cell receptor beta chains below, sequenced in a study of technical replicates of blood from a few donors. Clones were sequenced by immunoSEQ multiplex PCR, and TCRdb holds only the in-frame ones, with some missing. This table holds more than 65,000 clones, 92% found once. Material for sequencing was T cells isolated from PBMCs. Receptors were obtained from a human donor in good health.

This clone was seen once. The CDR3 DNA follows: TGTGCCACTCCCGCGGGAGCGACCGGGGAGCTGTTTTTT. Its translation is CATPAGATGELFF. V usage is TRBV2 and J usage is TRBJ2-2; 7 bases align to TRBD2. With 10 bases clipped from V and 5 bases from J, the junction kept 7 bases outside the gene matches. The germline CDR1 and CDR2 sequences are SNHLY and FYNNEI. The CDR3 consists of 13 residues.

The J gene is TRBJ2-3, the V gene TRBV4-2; tentative D call: TRBD2 (5 bases). The germline V gene encodes CDR1 LGHNA and CDR2 YNFKEQ. This CDR3 contains 15 residues. V was trimmed by 4 bases and J by 2 bases, leaving 13 bases between them. CDR3 nucleotides: TGTGCCAGCAGCCTTAGCCGGGGTTCCACAGATACGCAGTATTTT. This codes for CASSLSRGSTDTQYF.

J is TRBJ2-7 and V is TRBV30; D is ambiguous. Trimming cost V 1 base and J 4 bases, with 5 bases left between them. CDR3 length: 11 residues. In germline, CDR1 is GTSNPN, CDR2 SVGIG (reference sequence). In DNA, the CDR3 is TGTGCCTGGAGTGCTCAGTACGAGCAGTACTTC. Its protein product is CAWSAQYEQYF. Variable domain in full (rest from reference TRBV30 and TRBJ2-7): SQTIHQWPATLVQPVGSPLSLECTVEGTSNPNLYWYRQAAGRGLQLLFYSVGIGQISSEVPQNLSASRPQDRQFILSSKKLLLSDSGFYLCAWSAQYEQYFGPGTRLTVT.

The CDR3 bases are TGTGCCAGCGGCATTACCGGGACAGGGGTTGGCCAAGAGACCCAGTACTTC. Its protein product is CASGITGTGVGQETQYF. V is TRBV7-9 and J is TRBJ2-5, with 10 bases lining up with TRBD1. This CDR3 region has 17 residues. V gave up 8 bases and J gave up 1 base; unmatched junction bases: 13. Germline CDR1 is SEHNR and CDR2 is FQNEAQ (reference sequence). The full variable domain, completed using reference TRBV7-9 and TRBJ2-5, is DTGVSQNPRHKITKRGQNVTFRCDPISEHNRLYWYRQTLGQGPEFLTYFQNEAQLEKSRLLSDRFSAERPKGSFSTLEIQRTEQGDSAMYLCASGITGTGVGQETQYFGPGTRLLVL.

The chain carries TRBV23-1 and TRBJ2-4; 9 bases match TRBD2. TRBV23-1 is an ORF, with its function uncertain. This CDR3 comprises 17 residues. Germline trimming cut 2 bases from V and 1 base from J; bases unmatched to any gene: 6. The CDR3 reads CASSQTLAGVAKNIQYF. In nucleotides, the CDR3 is TGCGCCAGCAGTCAAACTTTAGCGGGAGTGGCCAAAAACATTCAGTACTTC.

The chain combines TRBV4-3 with TRBJ1-1, with D perhaps TRBD1 (5 bases). The CDR3 loop spans 14 amino acids. Germline V gene lookup returns CDR1 LGHNA and CDR2 YSLEER. V was trimmed by 0 bases and J by 3 bases, leaving 8 bases between them. CDR3 protein: CASSQDRDYTEAFF. CDR3 nucleotides: TGCGCCAGCAGCCAAGACAGGGATTACACTGAAGCTTTCTTT.

V is TRBV7-2 and J is TRBJ2-5; possibly TRBD1 for D (6 bases). The CDR3 contains 15 residues. Trimming stripped 6 bases from V and 7 bases from J, with 21 bases between. Germline CDR1 is SGHTA and CDR2 is FQGNSA. For the CDR3, the DNA is TGTGCCAGCAGTTATACAAACAGGGATAGGGGGACCCAGTACTTC. This codes for CASSYTNRDRGTQYF.

V is TRBV6-5 and J is TRBJ2-1; D call uncertain. Germline V gene sequence: CDR1 MNHEY, CDR2 SVGAGI. V was clipped by 7 bases and J by 9 bases, with 10 bases between them. The CDR3 is made up of 11 amino acids. In DNA form, the CDR3 reads TGTGCCAGCACTACCGCGTCTGAGCAGTTCTTC. Protein sequence: CASTTASEQFF.

This sequence joins TRBV10-3 and TRBJ2-2, with 7 bases fitting TRBD2. J was trimmed by 7 bases and V by 8 bases; bases with no gene match: 7. This CDR3 region has 13 residues. CDR1 is ENHRY and CDR2 is SYGVKD in the germline V gene. The CDR3 DNA reads TGTGCCATCTCCTATGGCGGGAGCGGGGAGCTGTTTTTT. Encoded protein: CAISYGGSGELFF.

This clone was counted once. The CDR3 protein is CASSLQGTHYGYTF. The CDR3 DNA sequence: TGCGCCAGCAGCCTACAGGGGACACACTATGGCTACACCTTC. The chain has TRBV4-1 and TRBJ1-2, with 7 bases identical to TRBD1. This CDR3 comprises 14 residues. J gave up 3 bases and V 4 bases, and 5 bases lay outside the gene matches. Germline CDR1 reads MGHRA; CDR2 reads YSYEKL.

The rearrangement links TRBV6-5 to TRBJ1-5; maybe TRBD1 (5 bases). Germline V gene data show CDR1 as MNHEY and CDR2 as SVGAGI. This CDR3 region has 14 residues. Between the trimmed V and J ends, which lost 5 bases and 2 bases, there was a span of 10 bases. This CDR3 is CASSRGRGNQPQHF. Here the CDR3 DNA reads TGTGCCAGCAGTCGGGGGAGAGGCAATCAGCCCCAGCATTTT.

The V call is TRBV9, the J call TRBJ2-2; possibly TRBD1 for D (6 bases). V was trimmed by 5 bases and J by 8 bases, leaving 10 bases between them. Germline V CDR1 and CDR2: SGDLS, YYNGEE. This CDR3 contains 12 residues. The CDR3 DNA follows: TGTGCCAGCAGGGATGACAGGGGGGAGCTGTTTTTT. Amino acid sequence: CASRDDRGELFF.

The V gene is TRBV2, the J gene TRBJ2-7, with D possibly TRBD2 on 5 matching bases. The CDR3 length is 12 residues. CDR1 is SNHLY and CDR2 is FYNNEI in the germline V gene. Trimming took 11 bases from V and 8 from J, leaving 19 bases between them. This CDR3 is CASEADSLQQYF. CDR3 nucleotide sequence: TGTGCCTCGGAGGCAGATTCTCTCCAGCAGTACTTC.

The chain carries TRBV7-2 and TRBJ2-7; 8 bases fit TRBD2. Germline V gene data show CDR1 as SGHTA and CDR2 as FQGNSA. V shed 1 base, J shed 3 bases, and the junction held 5 bases outside the gene matches. The CDR3 loop spans 15 amino acids. The CDR3 here is CASSLGTSGGYEQYF. The DNA for the CDR3 is TGTGCCAGCAGCTTAGGTACCAGCGGGGGCTACGAGCAGTACTTC.

The chain recombines TRBV4-1 with TRBJ2-3, with TRBD2 matching 9 bases. The germline gives CDR1 MGHRA, CDR2 YSYEKL. This CDR3 is 17 amino acids long. V shed 1 base and J 3 bases; nucleotides not matched to a gene: 8. CDR3 coding DNA: TGCGCCAGCAGCCAAGCAGGCGGGAGGGCCATAACAGATACGCAGTATTTT. Translated, it gives CASSQAGGRAITDTQYF.

The chain couples TRBV6-1 to TRBJ1-3, with D uncertain. Germline assignment: CDR1 MNHNS and CDR2 SASEGT. Trimming took off 0 bases at V and 1 base at J, with 16 bases between the two ends. This CDR3 contains 18 residues. CDR3 sequence: CASSEAGLQGGSGNTIYF. DNA of the CDR3: TGTGCCAGCAGTGAAGCCGGATTACAAGGAGGATCTGGAAACACCATATATTTT.

The chain employs TRBV11-3 and TRBJ2-2; possibly TRBD2 for D (5 bases). Trimming left V 1 base short and J 1 base short, with 16 bases between. This CDR3 region has 18 residues. Germline CDR1 and CDR2: SGHNT and YENEEA. This CDR3 is CASSLGPRLSRNTGELFF. Written as DNA, the CDR3 is TGTGCCAGCAGCTTAGGACCCAGACTATCAAGGAACACCGGGGAGCTGTTTTTT.

The chain recombines TRBV6-5 with TRBJ2-1; D not resolved. V gave up 6 bases and J gave up 0 bases, with 12 bases separating them. Per the germline V gene, CDR1 is MNHEY and CDR2 is SVGAGI. This CDR3 contains 15 residues. The CDR3 nucleotides read TGTGCCAGCAGCTATGACTGGAGCTCCTACAATGAGCAGTTCTTC. Translation: CASSYDWSSYNEQFF.

V usage is TRBV28 and J usage is TRBJ2-3, with D perhaps TRBD2 (6 bases). CDR1 and CDR2 from the germline V gene are MDHEN and SYDVKM. Trimming cost V 2 bases and J 4 bases, with 13 bases left between them. This CDR3 contains 15 residues. The CDR3 reads CASSLPGEFPDTQYF. The CDR3, as DNA: TGTGCCAGCAGTTTACCGGGAGAGTTCCCAGATACGCAGTATTTT.

The chain joins TRBV7-3 to TRBJ2-5; the match to TRBD1 covers 7 bases. CDR3 size: 14 residues. Germline V CDR1 and CDR2: SGHTA, FQGTGA. After removal of 5 bases from V and 4 bases from J, the junction contained 7 bases not matched to a gene. The CDR3 is CASSAIGDRETQYF. The CDR3 nucleotides are TGTGCCAGCAGCGCCATTGGGGACAGAGAGACCCAGTACTTC.

The chain joins TRBV5-6 to TRBJ2-7; perhaps TRBD2 as D (7 bases). The germline V gene has CDR1 SGHDT and CDR2 YYEEEE. V was cut by 4 bases and J by 4 bases, with 15 bases left in between. CDR3 length: 14 amino acids. The CDR3: CASSKIGGVYEQYF. CDR3 DNA: TGTGCCAGCAGCAAGATAGGGGGGGTTTACGAGCAGTACTTC.

The genes are TRBV6-1 and TRBJ1-1, with D perhaps TRBD1 (5 bases). V gave up 0 bases and J gave up 8 bases, with 13 bases separating them. The V gene's germline CDR1 is MNHNS and CDR2 SASEGT. This CDR3 has 14 residues. The CDR3 DNA reads as TGTGCCAGCAGTGAAGCCTCGGGGGGGGACGAAGCTTTCTTT. It is translated as CASSEASGGDEAFF.

The rearrangement joins TRBV6-5 to TRBJ2-1, with 13 bases that match TRBD2. Germline V lookup: CDR1 MNHEY, CDR2 SVGAGI. The CDR3 is made up of 15 amino acids. Unmatched junction bases numbered 11, after V lost 8 bases and J lost 10 bases. This CDR3 reads CASSWELAGGREQFF. The CDR3 bases are TGTGCCAGCTCTTGGGAACTAGCGGGAGGGCGGGAGCAGTTCTTC.

The gene calls are TRBV7-2 and TRBJ1-2; 8 bases are a match to TRBD1. Per the germline V gene, CDR1 is SGHTA and CDR2 is FQGNSA. The CDR3 extends over 15 amino acids. Losses at the gene ends were 1 base for V and 4 bases for J; bases not matched to a gene: 5. The CDR3 is CASSLVTGETYGYTF. The CDR3, as DNA: TGTGCCAGCAGCTTAGTGACAGGGGAGACCTATGGCTACACCTTC.

V usage is TRBV7-2 and J usage is TRBJ1-1; D is possibly TRBD1 (5 bases). The CDR3 consists of 10 residues. The ends were cut back, 9 bases at V and 5 bases at J, with 7 bases in the middle. Per germline, CDR1 SGHTA and CDR2 FQGNSA. This CDR3 reads CASKGTEAFF. DNA of the CDR3: TGTGCCAGTAAGGGGACTGAAGCTTTCTTT.

The chain combines TRBV29-1 with TRBJ2-7; D is possibly TRBD2 (7 bases). V dropped 5 bases and J dropped 3 bases, with 11 bases sitting between them. Germline values: CDR1 SQVTM, CDR2 ANQGSEA. This CDR3 is 12 amino acids long. This CDR3 is CSVLGGVYEQYF. DNA of the CDR3: TGCAGCGTTCTAGGGGGGGTCTACGAGCAGTACTTC.

The V gene is TRBV7-2, the J gene TRBJ1-2; possibly TRBD1 for D (6 bases). The length of the CDR3 is 14 residues. Trimming took 0 bases from V and 6 from J, leaving 11 bases between them. Per the germline V gene, CDR1 is SGHTA and CDR2 is FQGNSA. This CDR3 reads CASSLASGDHGYTF. The CDR3 DNA sequence: TGTGCCAGCAGCTTAGCATCAGGGGACCATGGCTACACCTTC.

This chain joins TRBV19 and TRBJ1-5; the match to TRBD1 covers 10 bases. The length of the CDR3 is 16 residues. Looked up from germline, CDR1 is LNHDA and CDR2 is SQIVND (reference sequence). V shed 7 bases, J shed 6 bases, and the junction held 12 bases outside the gene matches. CDR3: CASIRQGALRPQPQHF. The CDR3 nucleotides are TGTGCCAGTATCCGACAGGGGGCCTTACGTCCTCAGCCCCAGCATTTT.